The clone carrying this T cell receptor beta chain was counted once. This entry is derived from a study of technical replicates of blood from a few donors. This table comes from immunoSEQ multiplex PCR, and its TCRdb copy is limited to in-frame clones, with some not included. The profile shows some 77,000 clones, roughly 91% of them singletons. CDR1 is SGHAT and CDR2 is FQNNGV in the germline V gene. V lost 7 bases to trimming and J lost 5 bases, with 17 bases between them. This CDR3 comprises 14 residues. Specimen: T cells isolated from PBMCs. The V gene is TRBV11-2, the J gene TRBJ1-2; TRBD1 might be the D (5 bases). The TCR comes from a human donor in good health. Here the CDR3 DNA reads TGTGCCAGCACCCAGGACCAGGGTTTTTATGGCTACACCTTC. It translates to CASTQDQGFYGYTF.